Here is one TCR beta chain with its context. These data belong to a study of T cell clones after liver transplantation. The CDR3 extends over 15 amino acids. Trimming stripped 5 bases from V and 4 bases from J, with 15 bases between. The germline CDR1 and CDR2 sequences are SGHNT and YENEEA. Assay used: immunoSEQ multiplex PCR; TCRdb lists only in-frame clones, some missing. The sample carries 95,000 to 130,000 clones, 90% recorded once. Sample: CD4+ T cells from blood, taken 12 months after liver transplant. The chain couples TRBV11-3 to TRBJ2-1; either TRBD1 or TRBD2 may fit D (5 bases each). This clonotype was obtained from a human patient who received a liver transplant. Some T cells may be transferred from the graft donor. CDR3 residues: CASSPGLGAYNEQFF. In DNA, the CDR3 is TGTGCCAGCAGCCCTGGTCTCGGGGCATACAATGAGCAGTTCTTC.